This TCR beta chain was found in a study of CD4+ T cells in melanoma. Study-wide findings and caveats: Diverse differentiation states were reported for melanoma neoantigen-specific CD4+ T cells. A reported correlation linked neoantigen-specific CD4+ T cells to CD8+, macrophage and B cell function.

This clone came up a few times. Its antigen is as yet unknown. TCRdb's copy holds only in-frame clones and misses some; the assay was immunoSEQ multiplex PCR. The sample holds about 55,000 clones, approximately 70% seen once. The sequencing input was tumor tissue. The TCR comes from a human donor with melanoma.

CDR3 DNA: TGTGCCAGCAGGGAGACTAGCGGGGGGGGATCCTACAATGAGCAGTTCTTC. Amino acids: CASRETSGGGSYNEQFF. This sequence joins TRBV27 and TRBJ2-1; 14 bases agree with TRBD2. The germline CDR1 and CDR2 sequences are MNHEY and SMNVEV (reference sequence). Trimming took 6 bases from V and 1 from J; bases not matched to a gene: 5. There are 17 residues in the CDR3.